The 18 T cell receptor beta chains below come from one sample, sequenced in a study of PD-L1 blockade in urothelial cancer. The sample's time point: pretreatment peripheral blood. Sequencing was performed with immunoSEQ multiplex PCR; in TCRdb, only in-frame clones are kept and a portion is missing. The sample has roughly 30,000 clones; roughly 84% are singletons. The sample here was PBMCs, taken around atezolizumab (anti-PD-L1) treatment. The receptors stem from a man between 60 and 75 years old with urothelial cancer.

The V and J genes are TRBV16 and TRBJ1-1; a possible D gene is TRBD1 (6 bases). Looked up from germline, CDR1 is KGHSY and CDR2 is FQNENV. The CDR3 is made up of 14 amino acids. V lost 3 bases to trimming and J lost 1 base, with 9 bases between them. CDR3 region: CASSQGARNTEAFF. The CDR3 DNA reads TGTGCCAGCAGCCAGGGGGCGCGGAACACTGAAGCTTTCTTT. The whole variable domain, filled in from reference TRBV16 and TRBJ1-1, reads GEEVAQTPKHLVRGEGQKAKLYCAPIKGHSYVFWYQQVLKNEFKFLISFQNENVFDETGMPKERFSAKCLPNSPCSLEIQATKLEDSAVYFCASSQGARNTEAFFGQGTRLTVV.

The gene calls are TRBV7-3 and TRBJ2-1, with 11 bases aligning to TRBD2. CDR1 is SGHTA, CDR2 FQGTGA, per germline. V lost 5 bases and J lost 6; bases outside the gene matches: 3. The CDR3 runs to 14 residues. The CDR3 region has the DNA TGTGCCAGCAGCGTAGCGGGGGGGGGCAATGAGCAGTTCTTC. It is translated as CASSVAGGGNEQFF. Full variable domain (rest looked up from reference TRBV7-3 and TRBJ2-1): GAGVSQTPSNKVTEKGKYVELRCDPISGHTALYWYRQSLGQGPEFLIYFQGTGAADDSGLPNDRFFAVRPEGSVSTLKIQRTERGDSAVYLCASSVAGGGNEQFFGPGTRLTVL.

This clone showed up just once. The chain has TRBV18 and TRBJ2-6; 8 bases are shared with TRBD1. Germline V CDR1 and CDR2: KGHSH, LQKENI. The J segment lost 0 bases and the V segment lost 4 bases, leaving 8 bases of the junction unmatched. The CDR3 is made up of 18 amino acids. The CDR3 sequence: CASSRRGQDNSGANVLTF. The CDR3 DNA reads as TGTGCCAGCTCACGAAGGGGACAGGACAACTCTGGGGCCAACGTCCTGACTTTC.

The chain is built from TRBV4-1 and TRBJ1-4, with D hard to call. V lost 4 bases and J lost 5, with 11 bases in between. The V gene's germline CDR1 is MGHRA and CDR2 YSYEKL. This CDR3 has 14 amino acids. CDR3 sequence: CASSLGEQNEKLFF. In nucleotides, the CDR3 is TGCGCCAGCAGCCTCGGGGAACAAAATGAAAAACTGTTTTTT.

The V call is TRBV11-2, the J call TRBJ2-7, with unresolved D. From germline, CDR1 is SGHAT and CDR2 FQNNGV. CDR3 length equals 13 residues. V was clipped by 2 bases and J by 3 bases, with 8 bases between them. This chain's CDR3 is CASSLSRIYEQYF. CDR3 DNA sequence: TGTGCCAGCAGCTTAAGCAGGATCTACGAGCAGTACTTC.

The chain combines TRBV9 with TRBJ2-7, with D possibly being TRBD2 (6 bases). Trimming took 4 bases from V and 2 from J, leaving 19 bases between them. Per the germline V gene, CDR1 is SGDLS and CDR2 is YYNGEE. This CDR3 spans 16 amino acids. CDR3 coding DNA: TGTGCCAGCAGCTACACCACCGGGACTGCAACCTACGAGCAGTACTTC. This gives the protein CASSYTTGTATYEQYF.

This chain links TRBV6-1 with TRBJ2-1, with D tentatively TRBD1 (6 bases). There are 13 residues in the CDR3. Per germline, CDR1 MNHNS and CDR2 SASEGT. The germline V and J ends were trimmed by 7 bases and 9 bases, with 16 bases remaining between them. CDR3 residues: CASTDRLVGEQFF. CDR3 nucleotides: TGTGCCAGCACCGACAGGCTAGTGGGTGAGCAGTTCTTC.

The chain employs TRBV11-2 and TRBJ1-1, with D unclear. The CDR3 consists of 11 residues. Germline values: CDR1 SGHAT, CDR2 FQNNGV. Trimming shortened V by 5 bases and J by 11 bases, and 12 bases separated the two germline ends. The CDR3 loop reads CASSLNYRAFF. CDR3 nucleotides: TGTGCCAGCAGCCTAAATTATCGGGCTTTCTTT.

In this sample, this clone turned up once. This CDR3 is CASSSSGIEQFF. The CDR3 DNA reads TGTGCCAGCAGCTCTAGCGGGATTGAGCAGTTCTTC. The V call is TRBV7-9, the J call TRBJ2-1; the match to TRBD2 covers 9 bases. Germline V gene sequence: CDR1 SEHNR, CDR2 FQNEAQ (reference sequence). Losses at the gene ends were 4 bases for V and 9 bases for J; bases not matched to a gene: 1. The CDR3 spans 12 residues. The variable domain in full, completed from reference TRBV7-9 and TRBJ2-1, reads DTGVSQNPRHKITKRGQNVTFRCDPISEHNRLYWYRQTLGQGPEFLTYFQNEAQLEKSRLLSDRFSAERPKGSFSTLEIQRTEQGDSAMYLCASSSSGIEQFFGPGTRLTVL.

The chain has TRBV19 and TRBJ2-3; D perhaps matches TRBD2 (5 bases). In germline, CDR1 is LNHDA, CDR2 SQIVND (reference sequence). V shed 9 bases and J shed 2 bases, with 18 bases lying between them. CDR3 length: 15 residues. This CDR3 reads CASPYRGLITDTQYF. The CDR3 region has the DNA TGTGCCAGCCCCTACCGAGGACTGATCACAGATACGCAGTATTTT.

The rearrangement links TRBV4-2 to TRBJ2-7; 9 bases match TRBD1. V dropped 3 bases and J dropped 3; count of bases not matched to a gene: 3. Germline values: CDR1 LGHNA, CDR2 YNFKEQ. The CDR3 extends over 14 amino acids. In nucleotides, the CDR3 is TGTGCCAGCAGCCACCGACAGGGGGGCTACGAGCAGTACTTC. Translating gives CASSHRQGGYEQYF.

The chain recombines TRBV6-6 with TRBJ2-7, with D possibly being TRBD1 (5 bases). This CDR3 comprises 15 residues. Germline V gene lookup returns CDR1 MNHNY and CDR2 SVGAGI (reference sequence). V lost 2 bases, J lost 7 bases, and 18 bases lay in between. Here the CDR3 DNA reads TGTGCCAGCAGTTACGACCCCACAGGTCGTCTAGAGCAGTACTTC. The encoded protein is CASSYDPTGRLEQYF.

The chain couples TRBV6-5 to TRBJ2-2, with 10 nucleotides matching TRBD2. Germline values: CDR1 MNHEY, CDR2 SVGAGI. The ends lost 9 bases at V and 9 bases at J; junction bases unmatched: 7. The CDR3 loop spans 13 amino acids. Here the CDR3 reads CARTKREGRELFF. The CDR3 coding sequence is TGTGCCAGGACGAAGCGGGAGGGCCGGGAGCTGTTTTTT.

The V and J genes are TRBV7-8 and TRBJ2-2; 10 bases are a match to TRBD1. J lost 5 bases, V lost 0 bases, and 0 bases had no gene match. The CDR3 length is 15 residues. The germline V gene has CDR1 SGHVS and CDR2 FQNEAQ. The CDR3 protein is CASSLADRGTGELFF. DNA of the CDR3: TGTGCCAGCAGCTTAGCGGACAGGGGGACCGGGGAGCTGTTTTTT. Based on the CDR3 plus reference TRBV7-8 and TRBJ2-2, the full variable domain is GAGVSQSPRYKVAKRGQDVALRCDPISGHVSLFWYQQALGQGPEFLTYFQNEAQLDKSGLPSDRFFAERPEGSVSTLKIQRTQQEDSAVYLCASSLADRGTGELFFGEGSRLTVL.

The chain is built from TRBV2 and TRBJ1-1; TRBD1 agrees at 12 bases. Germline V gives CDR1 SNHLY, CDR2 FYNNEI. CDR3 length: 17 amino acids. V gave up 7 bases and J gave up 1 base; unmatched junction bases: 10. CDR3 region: CASNRPGQGATNTEAFF. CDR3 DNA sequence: TGTGCCAGCAACAGACCGGGACAGGGGGCGACGAACACTGAAGCTTTCTTT.

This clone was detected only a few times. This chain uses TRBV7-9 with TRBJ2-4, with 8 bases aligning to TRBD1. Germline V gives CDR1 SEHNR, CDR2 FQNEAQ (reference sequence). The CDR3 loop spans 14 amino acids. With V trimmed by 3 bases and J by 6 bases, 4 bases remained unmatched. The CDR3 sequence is CASSFIDRGNIQYF. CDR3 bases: TGTGCCAGCAGCTTTATCGACAGGGGAAACATTCAGTACTTC.

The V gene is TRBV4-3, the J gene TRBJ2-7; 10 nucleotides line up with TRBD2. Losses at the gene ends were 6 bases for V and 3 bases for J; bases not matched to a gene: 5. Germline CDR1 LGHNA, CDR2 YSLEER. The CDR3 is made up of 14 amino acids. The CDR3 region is CASSEREGIYEQYF. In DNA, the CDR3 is TGCGCCAGCAGTGAGCGGGAGGGCATCTACGAGCAGTACTTC.

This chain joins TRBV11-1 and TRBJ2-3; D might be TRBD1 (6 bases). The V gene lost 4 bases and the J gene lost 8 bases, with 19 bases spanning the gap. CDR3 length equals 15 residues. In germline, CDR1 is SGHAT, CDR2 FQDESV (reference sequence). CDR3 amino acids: CASSSTGRGDGTQYF. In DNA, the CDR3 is TGTGCCAGCAGCTCCACAGGGAGAGGCGACGGTACGCAGTATTTT. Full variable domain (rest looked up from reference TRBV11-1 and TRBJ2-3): EAEVAQSPRYKITEKSQAVAFWCDPISGHATLYWYRQILGQGPELLVQFQDESVVDDSQLPKDRFSAERLKGVDSTLKIQPAELGDSAMYLCASSSTGRGDGTQYFGPGTRLTVL.